The 19 T cell receptor beta chains presented below share a single source sample, sequenced in a study of blood T cell repertoires in COVID-19. Profiled with immunoSEQ multiplex PCR; TCRdb holds only in-frame clones, not every one. The sample lists about 70,000 clones, around 84% occurring once. The sequenced sample was peripheral blood. Every receptor here comes from a woman between 65 and 79 years old with acute or convalescent COVID-19.

The V gene is TRBV15, the J gene TRBJ2-4; D may be TRBD2 (5 bases). CDR1 is LNHNV and CDR2 is YYDKDF in the germline V gene (reference sequence). The CDR3 has 16 amino acids. V dropped 5 bases and J dropped 1 base, with 15 bases sitting between them. CDR3 nucleotides: TGTGCCACCAGCCCTATTTACACGGGGGCCAAAAACATTCAGTACTTC. Residues: CATSPIYTGAKNIQYF.

V is TRBV15 and J is TRBJ2-1; TRBD2 is a possible D gene (6 bases). The CDR3 loop spans 14 amino acids. V lost 3 bases and J 4 bases, leaving 10 bases between the germline ends. In germline, CDR1 is LNHNV, CDR2 YYDKDF (reference sequence). CDR3 protein: CATSSRDSYNEQFF. CDR3 sequence (DNA): TGTGCCACCAGCAGCCGGGACTCGTACAATGAGCAGTTCTTC.

For this clone: The junction departs from the called germline gene at one end, perhaps through a read error. The chain links TRBV27 to TRBJ1-1; TRBD1 matches 8 bases. Germline loops: CDR1 MNHEY, CDR2 SMNVEV (reference sequence). The CDR3 covers 12 residues. The CDR3 is CASSLPDRDPTF. The CDR3 bases are TGTGCCAGCAGTTTACCGGACAGGGATCCGACATTT.

The chain links TRBV6-5 to TRBJ1-5; possible D gene TRBD1, 5 bases. V lost 6 bases, J lost 2 bases, and 8 bases lay in between. This CDR3 region has 13 residues. Germline CDR1 is MNHEY and CDR2 is SVGAGI. As DNA, the CDR3 is TGTGCCAGCAGCAGGGATGGCAATCAGCCCCAGCATTTT. Protein sequence: CASSRDGNQPQHF.

The rearrangement uses TRBV6-4 and TRBJ1-5; D not resolved. Germline CDR1 and CDR2: MRHNA and SNTAGT. The CDR3 extends over 14 amino acids. V lost 5 bases, J lost 2 bases, and 10 bases lay in between. The chain's CDR3 is CASSTTHGNQPQHF. In nucleotides, the CDR3 is TGTGCCAGCAGTACAACACACGGCAATCAGCCCCAGCATTTT.

The rearrangement uses TRBV12-2 and TRBJ1-6; the listed D gene, TRBD1, was not tested against the DNA. TRBV12-2 is tagged as a pseudogene. This CDR3 spans 16 amino acids. The DNA of the CDR3 is TGTGCAAGTCGCTTAGGCTTCTGGCAGGGGGGTTTACCCCTCCACTTT. This codes for CASRLGFWQGGLPLHF.

The chain couples TRBV19 to TRBJ2-1; 11 bases map to TRBD2. With 6 bases clipped from V and 7 bases from J, the junction kept 8 bases outside the gene matches. Germline loops: CDR1 LNHDA, CDR2 SQIVND (reference sequence). There are 15 residues in the CDR3. CDR3 loop: CASSHSGRAKNEQFF. Written as DNA, the CDR3 is TGTGCCAGTAGCCATAGCGGGAGGGCAAAGAATGAGCAGTTCTTC. Full variable domain (remainder filled in from reference TRBV19 and TRBJ2-1): DGGITQSPKYLFRKEGQNVTLSCEQNLNHDAMYWYRQDPGQGLRLIYYSQIVNDFQKGDIAEGYSVSREKKESFPLTVTSAQKNPTAFYLCASSHSGRAKNEQFFGPGTRLTVL.

This chain joins TRBV11-3 and TRBJ2-1; no clear D gene. The CDR3 covers 14 residues. Germline V gives CDR1 SGHNT, CDR2 YENEEA. Trimming cost V 5 bases and J 0 bases, with 8 bases left between them. The CDR3 reads CASSAVSSYNEQFF. In DNA, the CDR3 is TGTGCCAGCAGCGCCGTTAGCTCCTACAATGAGCAGTTCTTC.

The chain has TRBV27 and TRBJ2-1; 7 bases match TRBD1. This CDR3 is 15 amino acids long. Germline values: CDR1 MNHEY, CDR2 SMNVEV (reference sequence). The V segment lost 8 bases and the J segment 0 bases; nucleotides outside the gene matches: 7. CDR3 coding DNA: TGTGCCAGCCGATACCGGGACAGCTCCTACAATGAGCAGTTCTTC. It is translated as CASRYRDSSYNEQFF.

The V call is TRBV18, the J call TRBJ1-1; 8 bases match TRBD1. Per the germline V gene, CDR1 is KGHSH and CDR2 is LQKENI. V was clipped by 4 bases and J by 1 base; unmatched bases: 14. The CDR3 totals 18 residues. In nucleotides, the CDR3 is TGTGCCAGCTCACGGGCGGCAGGGGGCTATGGAGCGAACACTGAAGCTTTCTTT. Protein product: CASSRAAGGYGANTEAFF.

This chain uses TRBV11-3 with TRBJ1-2; maybe TRBD1 (5 bases). CDR1 is SGHNT, CDR2 YENEEA, per germline. The CDR3 length is 13 residues. V dropped 3 bases and J dropped 5 bases, with 10 bases sitting between them. Here the CDR3 DNA reads TGTGCCAGCAGCTTGAGGGGAGGGTATGGCTACACCTTC. Its protein product is CASSLRGGYGYTF.

The CDR3 DNA reads as TGTGCCAGTACTTTCGGGAAGGACGGACAGTCGAACACCGGGGAGCTGTTTTTT. Translated: CASTFGKDGQSNTGELFF. V is TRBV19 and J is TRBJ2-2, with a tentative D call TRBD1 (6 bases). This CDR3 is 18 amino acids long. V lost 7 bases, J lost 0 bases, and 21 bases lay in between. Germline V gives CDR1 LNHDA, CDR2 SQIVND (reference sequence).

The V gene is TRBV27, the J gene TRBJ1-2, with TRBD1 as a possible D gene (5 bases). CDR3 length equals 14 residues. V lost 6 bases and J lost 7, with 18 bases in between. The germline CDR1 and CDR2 sequences are MNHEY and SMNVEV (reference sequence). CDR3 protein: CASSPEGPQGGYTF. DNA for the CDR3: TGTGCCAGCAGCCCAGAAGGGCCCCAGGGTGGCTACACCTTC.

V and J are TRBV7-9 and TRBJ1-1, with D possibly being TRBD1 (5 bases). V gave up 1 base and J gave up 4 bases, with 16 bases separating them. Germline-derived CDR1 and CDR2 are SEHNR and FQNEAQ (reference sequence). The CDR3 extends over 16 amino acids. The CDR3 DNA reads TGTGCCAGCAGCTTAGGGCTTGGGCAGGGCACCACTGAAGCTTTCTTT. Protein product: CASSLGLGQGTTEAFF.

V and J are TRBV5-4 and TRBJ1-1, with TRBD1 identical over 11 bases. This CDR3 has 13 amino acids. With 4 bases clipped from V and 8 bases from J, the junction kept 4 bases outside the gene matches. Germline loops: CDR1 SGHNT, CDR2 YYREEE (reference sequence). The CDR3 sequence: CASSRGQGAEAFF. CDR3 nucleotides: TGTGCCAGCAGCCGCGGACAGGGGGCAGAAGCTTTCTTT.

The chain combines TRBV5-6 with TRBJ2-7; D may be TRBD2 (5 bases). Germline assignment: CDR1 SGHDT and CDR2 YYEEEE. The germline V and J ends were trimmed by 4 bases and 3 bases, with 17 bases remaining between them. The CDR3 has 15 amino acids. Written as DNA, the CDR3 is TGTGCCAGCAGCCTAGGGCCACACGGAGGCTACGAGCAGTACTTC. Translated: CASSLGPHGGYEQYF.

The chain uses TRBV5-4 and TRBJ1-1; D possibly corresponds to TRBD1 (5 bases). Per the germline V gene, CDR1 is SGHNT and CDR2 is YYREEE (reference sequence). This CDR3 has 15 residues. V was cut by 1 base and J by 1 base, with 11 bases left in between. CDR3 coding DNA: TGTGCCAGCAGCTTGAAGTGGGGCTCGAACACTGAAGCTTTCTTT. Translated, it gives CASSLKWGSNTEAFF.

V gene TRBV28 combines with J gene TRBJ1-4; TRBD1 aligns across 10 bases. V was pared by 7 bases and J by 13 bases, with 12 bases of the junction left unmatched. Germline CDR1 MDHEN, CDR2 SYDVKM. CDR3 length equals 14 residues. CDR3 sequence: CASNSGQGVRGLFF. The CDR3 DNA follows: TGTGCCAGCAACTCTGGACAGGGGGTTCGGGGACTGTTTTTT.

V is TRBV4-3 and J is TRBJ1-3, with a possible D match to TRBD1 (5 bases). The V gene lost 0 bases and the J gene lost 0 bases, with 12 bases spanning the gap. Germline CDR1 is LGHNA and CDR2 is YSLEER. The CDR3 is made up of 17 amino acids. The CDR3 spells CASSQDIGGLSGNTIYF. The CDR3, as DNA: TGCGCCAGCAGCCAAGATATCGGGGGACTCTCTGGAAACACCATATATTTT.